The next 28 T cell receptor beta chains were all read from a single sample in a study of T cells in tuberculosis. The assay was immunoSEQ multiplex PCR, and TCRdb's table has in-frame clones only and misses some. In the table there are approximately 35,000 clones, 95% to 96% of which are singletons. The sequenced material came from PBMCs. The source of these receptors is a donor aged 5 to 30 with latent tuberculosis or without tuberculosis infection.

This rearrangement joins TRBV4-1 to TRBJ2-3; D gene unclear. The CDR3 is made up of 18 amino acids. CDR1 and CDR2 (germline): MGHRA, YSYEKL. Trimming pared 4 bases from V and 4 bases from J, leaving 24 bases between. The CDR3 loop is CASSRAITLTRPPDTQYF. For the CDR3, the DNA is TGCGCCAGCAGCCGAGCCATAACCCTGACACGGCCCCCAGATACGCAGTATTTT.

The chain couples TRBV15 to TRBJ2-5, with unresolved D. V was shortened by 0 bases and J by 0 bases, with 8 bases between the two germline ends. The CDR3 is made up of 15 amino acids. Germline-derived CDR1 and CDR2 are LNHNV and YYDKDF (reference sequence). In nucleotides, the CDR3 is TGTGCCACCAGCAGAGATTTGGGCGACCAAGAGACCCAGTACTTC. It translates to CATSRDLGDQETQYF.

The rearrangement links TRBV7-8 to TRBJ2-1; TRBD2 aligns across 11 bases. The CDR3 consists of 15 residues. The V gene's germline CDR1 is SGHVS and CDR2 FQNEAQ. The V gene end was trimmed by 10 bases and the J gene end by 2 bases; junction bases not matched to a gene: 7. The CDR3: CATLRTSGPYNEQFF. Written as DNA, the CDR3 is TGTGCCACACTGAGGACTAGCGGGCCCTACAATGAGCAGTTCTTC.

This clone showed up just once. In DNA, the CDR3 is TGTGCCAGCAGCTTCCCAGGGGACGGCACTGAAGCTTTCTTT. Translation gives CASSFPGDGTEAFF. The rearrangement links TRBV13 to TRBJ1-1; a possible D gene is TRBD1 (6 bases). The germline V gene encodes CDR1 PRHDT and CDR2 FYEKMQ (reference sequence). The CDR3 has 14 residues. Trimming stripped 3 bases from V and 4 bases from J, with 12 bases between.

The chain joins TRBV5-1 to TRBJ2-7; D is ambiguous. Trimming removed 0 bases from V and 2 bases from J, with 9 bases in between. The CDR3 has 14 residues. The germline CDR1 and CDR2 sequences are SGHRS and YFSETQ. CDR3 DNA: TGCGCCAGCAGCTTGGCAGTGGGCACCTACGAGCAGTACTTC. This codes for CASSLAVGTYEQYF.

V gene TRBV9 combines with J gene TRBJ2-5; TRBD2 matches at 9 bases. Germline CDR1 and CDR2: SGDLS and YYNGEE. The CDR3 consists of 16 residues. The V segment lost 3 bases and the J segment 1 base; nucleotides outside the gene matches: 7. CDR3 loop: CASSALAGPGQETQYF. In DNA, the CDR3 is TGTGCCAGCAGCGCCCTAGCGGGGCCTGGCCAAGAGACCCAGTACTTC. Complete variable domain (other parts from reference TRBV9 and TRBJ2-5): DSGVTQTPKHLITATGQRVTLRCSPRSGDLSVYWYQQSLDQGLQFLIQYYNGEERAKGNILERFSAQQFPDLHSELNLSSLELGDSALYFCASSALAGPGQETQYFGPGTRLLVL.

V usage is TRBV5-1 and J usage is TRBJ1-1; 8 nucleotides line up with TRBD1. This CDR3 is 14 amino acids long. Germline V gene lookup returns CDR1 SGHRS and CDR2 YFSETQ. V gave up 1 base and J gave up 8 bases; unmatched junction bases: 7. The CDR3 here is CASSLTGGLSEAFF. CDR3 sequence (DNA): TGCGCCAGCAGCTTGACAGGGGGACTCTCCGAAGCTTTCTTT.

The chain has TRBV9 and TRBJ2-2; no reliable D call. Between the trimmed V and J ends, which lost 4 bases and 1 base, there was a span of 11 bases. This CDR3 is built from 15 residues. The V gene's germline CDR1 is SGDLS and CDR2 YYNGEE. The CDR3: CASSPLTRNTGELFF. CDR3 DNA: TGTGCCAGCAGCCCTTTGACACGGAACACCGGGGAGCTGTTTTTT.

The chain recombines TRBV5-1 with TRBJ1-2; D might be TRBD1 (5 bases). This CDR3 comprises 15 residues. CDR1 and CDR2 (germline): SGHRS, YFSETQ. V lost 7 bases, J lost 8 bases, and 24 bases lay in between. The CDR3 is CASSVGRAAPRGYTF. The CDR3 nucleotides are TGCGCCAGCTCCGTCGGCAGGGCCGCCCCTAGAGGCTACACCTTC. The full variable domain, with the rest looked up from reference TRBV5-1 and TRBJ1-2, is KAGVTQTPRYLIKTRGQQVTLSCSPISGHRSVSWYQQTPGQGLQFLFEYFSETQRNKGNFPGRFSGRQFSNSRSEMNVSTLELGDSALYLCASSVGRAAPRGYTFGSGTRLTVV.

V is TRBV19 and J is TRBJ1-3, with 11 bases that match TRBD1. Germline CDR1 and CDR2: LNHDA and SQIVND (reference sequence). This CDR3 region has 16 residues. Trimming removed 10 bases from V and 0 bases from J; junction bases left unmatched: 8. The CDR3 DNA reads TGTGCCACCCGGACAGGGGGCTACAACTCTGGAAACACCATATATTTT. This sequence encodes CATRTGGYNSGNTIYF.

The CDR3 reads CASSRRDSYGYTF. CDR3 in DNA: TGTGCCAGCAGTAGACGGGACAGCTATGGCTACACCTTC. This chain connects TRBV27 to TRBJ1-2; 7 nucleotides match TRBD1. Germline CDR1 reads MNHEY; CDR2 reads SMNVEV (reference sequence). V dropped 5 bases and J dropped 4; count of bases not matched to a gene: 4. There are 13 residues in the CDR3.

The chain is built from TRBV2 and TRBJ2-7; 9 bases are shared with TRBD2. CDR1 SNHLY and CDR2 FYNNEI come from the germline V gene. This CDR3 spans 16 amino acids. V lost 11 bases to trimming and J lost 6 bases; unmatched junction nucleotides: 20. This chain's CDR3 is CAGSGAGGLGYGEQYF. The DNA of the CDR3 is TGTGCCGGGTCAGGAGCGGGAGGCCTCGGGTATGGCGAGCAGTACTTC. The complete variable domain, with remaining parts taken from reference TRBV2 and TRBJ2-7, reads EPEVTQTPSHQVTQMGQEVILRCVPISNHLYFYWYRQILGQKVEFLVSFYNNEISEKSEIFDDQFSVERPDGSNFTLKIRSTKLEDSAMYFCAGSGAGGLGYGEQYFGPGTRLTVT.

This chain connects TRBV2 to TRBJ2-4; 8 bases fit TRBD1. The CDR3 sequence is 16 residues long. Germline-derived CDR1 and CDR2 are SNHLY and FYNNEI. With 0 bases clipped from V and 2 bases from J, the junction kept 3 bases outside the gene matches. The CDR3 bases are TGTGCCAGCAGTGAAGCGGCAGGGGGCACCAAAAACATTCAGTACTTC. Translating gives CASSEAAGGTKNIQYF.

The count of this clone is one. The chain recombines TRBV5-4 with TRBJ2-1, with a weak D call TRBD2 (5 bases). This CDR3 region has 17 residues. Germline assignment: CDR1 SGHNT and CDR2 YYREEE (reference sequence). V lost 0 bases and J lost 2, with 15 bases in between. The CDR3 DNA reads as TGTGCCAGCAGCTTGGTCTCCCCGGGGAGCCCCTACAATGAGCAGTTCTTC. It translates to CASSLVSPGSPYNEQFF. The full variable domain, in which reference TRBV5-4 and TRBJ2-1 provide the parts outside the CDR3, is ETGVTQSPTHLIKTRGQQVTLRCSSQSGHNTVSWYQQALGQGPQFIFQYYREEENGRGNFPPRFSGLQFPNYSSELNVNALELDDSALYLCASSLVSPGSPYNEQFFGPGTRLTVL.

This chain joins TRBV5-1 and TRBJ2-6; TRBD1 matches at 9 bases. This CDR3 is built from 18 residues. CDR1 and CDR2 (germline): SGHRS, YFSETQ. V shed 0 bases, J shed 0 bases, and the junction held 4 bases outside the gene matches. In DNA form, the CDR3 reads TGCGCCAGCAGCTTGGTCGGGACAGGGAGCTCTGGGGCCAACGTCCTGACTTTC. This gives the protein CASSLVGTGSSGANVLTF. The entire variable domain, with the rest obtained from reference TRBV5-1 and TRBJ2-6, is as follows: KAGVTQTPRYLIKTRGQQVTLSCSPISGHRSVSWYQQTPGQGLQFLFEYFSETQRNKGNFPGRFSGRQFSNSRSEMNVSTLELGDSALYLCASSLVGTGSSGANVLTFGAGSRLTVL.

This clone appeared once. The chain recombines TRBV25-1 with TRBJ2-5, with D tentatively TRBD2 (6 bases). The CDR3 contains 14 residues. Trimming removed 2 bases from V and 2 bases from J, with 9 bases in between. Germline V gene data show CDR1 as MGHDK and CDR2 as SYGVNS. The chain's CDR3 is CASSEAGLQETQYF. For the CDR3, the DNA is TGTGCCAGCAGTGAAGCGGGGTTGCAAGAGACCCAGTACTTC. The full variable domain, rest sourced from reference TRBV25-1 and TRBJ2-5, is EADIYQTPRYLVIGTGKKITLECSQTMGHDKMYWYQQDPGMELHLIHYSYGVNSTEKGDLSSESTVSRIRTEHFPLTLESARPSHTSQYLCASSEAGLQETQYFGPGTRLLVL.

The chain carries TRBV18 and TRBJ1-2; 10 positions agree with TRBD1. CDR3 length: 14 amino acids. The V and J ends lost 3 bases and 6 bases, in that order; junction bases with no gene match: 4. Germline loops: CDR1 KGHSH, CDR2 LQKENI. DNA for the CDR3: TGTGCCAGCTCACCCGGGGACAGGGGAGATGGCTACACCTTC. Translated: CASSPGDRGDGYTF.

The V gene is TRBV19, the J gene TRBJ1-5, with D perhaps matching TRBD1 (5 bases). The V end was cut by 5 bases, the J end by 2 bases, with 16 bases between. The CDR3 is made up of 16 amino acids. In germline, CDR1 is LNHDA, CDR2 SQIVND (reference sequence). The CDR3 region is CASSAGPINGNQPQHF. CDR3 DNA: TGTGCCAGTAGTGCGGGGCCGATCAATGGCAATCAGCCCCAGCATTTT.

This clone has a single count. This sequence joins TRBV5-1 and TRBJ1-2, with D perhaps TRBD1 (6 bases). The germline V and J ends were trimmed by 5 bases and 2 bases, with 13 bases remaining between them. Germline CDR1 SGHRS, CDR2 YFSETQ. This CDR3 contains 14 residues. CDR3: CASRPGAFNYGYTF. The CDR3, as DNA: TGCGCCAGCAGACCAGGGGCCTTCAACTATGGCTACACCTTC.

The V and J genes are TRBV6-5 and TRBJ1-2, with TRBD1 matching 9 bases. V lost 8 bases, J lost 8 bases, and 9 bases stayed unmatched. Looked up from germline, CDR1 is MNHEY and CDR2 is SVGAGI. The CDR3 runs 13 residues. The CDR3 nucleotides read TGTGCCAGCGCCCGGGACAGGGTGGACGGCTACACCTTC. Amino acids: CASARDRVDGYTF.

The chain is built from TRBV4-2 and TRBJ2-3; tentative D call: TRBD2 (6 bases). This CDR3 has 13 amino acids. Germline lookup yields CDR1 LGHNA and CDR2 YNFKEQ. Deletions cut 8 bases from V and 1 base from J, with 10 bases between. The CDR3, as DNA: TGTGCCAGCGGAGCGGGTCGCACAGATACGCAGTATTTT. Protein: CASGAGRTDTQYF.

The rearrangement joins TRBV5-1 to TRBJ1-2; 7 nucleotides agree with TRBD1. The germline V gene has CDR1 SGHRS and CDR2 YFSETQ. The trim removed 0 bases at V and 8 bases at J, leaving 13 bases unmatched. CDR3 length: 16 residues. The CDR3 reads CASSLAQPGTEEGYTF. As DNA, the CDR3 is TGCGCCAGCAGCTTGGCACAACCGGGGACAGAGGAGGGCTACACCTTC.

This clone was observed once. The chain has TRBV7-2 and TRBJ2-3; D call uncertain. Germline V gene lookup returns CDR1 SGHTA and CDR2 FQGNSA. The CDR3 extends over 15 amino acids. The ends were cut back, 2 bases at V and 5 bases at J, with 14 bases in the middle. The CDR3 bases are TGTGCCAGCAGCTTAAATGTAGTAAACGGAGATACGCAGTATTTT. Translating gives CASSLNVVNGDTQYF.

The chain has TRBV5-4 and TRBJ2-3; no reliable D call. Germline loops: CDR1 SGHNT, CDR2 YYREEE (reference sequence). The CDR3 has 12 amino acids. V dropped 2 bases and J dropped 4 bases, with 5 bases sitting between them. CDR3 residues: CASSFYSDTQYF. The CDR3 DNA is TGTGCCAGCAGCTTCTATTCAGATACGCAGTATTTT.

This chain links TRBV9 with TRBJ2-1; the D gene is possibly TRBD2 (6 bases). Trimming took 2 bases from V and 7 from J, leaving 16 bases between them. The CDR3 loop spans 15 amino acids. Germline V gives CDR1 SGDLS, CDR2 YYNGEE. Written as DNA, the CDR3 is TGTGCCAGCAGCGTTATCGGACTATCCCGGAATGAGCAGTTCTTC. It yields the protein CASSVIGLSRNEQFF.

The CDR3 DNA follows: TGTGCCACCAGCTCCGGACAGGGAGCTATGGTTGGCTACACCTTC. Protein sequence: CATSSGQGAMVGYTF. The V gene is TRBV15, the J gene TRBJ1-2; 8 bases are a match to TRBD1. The germline V gene encodes CDR1 LNHNV and CDR2 YYDKDF (reference sequence). V shed 5 bases and J 7 bases; nucleotides not matched to a gene: 12. The CDR3 contains 15 residues. The full variable domain, in which reference TRBV15 and TRBJ1-2 provide the parts outside the CDR3, is DAMVIQNPRYQVTQFGKPVTLSCSQTLNHNVMYWYQQKSSQAPKLLFHYYDKDFNNEADTPDNFQSRRPNTSFCFLDIRSPGLGDTAMYLCATSSGQGAMVGYTFGSGTRLTVV.

The chain uses TRBV29-1 and TRBJ2-1; 10 bases are a match to TRBD2. Trimming cost V 3 bases and J 8 bases; bases outside gene matches: 7. Germline CDR1 and CDR2: SQVTM and ANQGSEA. This CDR3 has 14 residues. CDR3 DNA sequence: TGCAGCGTTGAGGAGCGGGGGGGTACCCATGAGCAGTTCTTC. Protein sequence: CSVEERGGTHEQFF.

The chain carries TRBV2 and TRBJ1-5; D may be TRBD1 (6 bases). The germline gives CDR1 SNHLY, CDR2 FYNNEI. The ends were cut back, 4 bases at V and 5 bases at J, with 12 bases in the middle. The CDR3 spans 14 residues. The CDR3 region is CASSGDTDYQPQHF. For the CDR3, the DNA is TGTGCCAGCAGTGGGGACACCGATTATCAGCCCCAGCATTTT.